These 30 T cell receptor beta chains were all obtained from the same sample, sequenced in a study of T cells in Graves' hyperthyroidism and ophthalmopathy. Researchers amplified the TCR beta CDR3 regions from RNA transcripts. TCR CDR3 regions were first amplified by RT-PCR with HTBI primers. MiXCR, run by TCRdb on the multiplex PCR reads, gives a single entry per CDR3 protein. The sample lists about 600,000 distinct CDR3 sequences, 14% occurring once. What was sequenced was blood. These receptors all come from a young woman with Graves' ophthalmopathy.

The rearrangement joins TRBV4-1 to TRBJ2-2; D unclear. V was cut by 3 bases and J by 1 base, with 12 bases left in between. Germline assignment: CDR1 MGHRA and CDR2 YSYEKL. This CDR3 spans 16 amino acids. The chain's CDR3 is CASSHLGLGNTGELFF. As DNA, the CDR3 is TGCGCCAGCAGCCACCTAGGCTTGGGGAACACCGGGGAGCTGTTTTTT.

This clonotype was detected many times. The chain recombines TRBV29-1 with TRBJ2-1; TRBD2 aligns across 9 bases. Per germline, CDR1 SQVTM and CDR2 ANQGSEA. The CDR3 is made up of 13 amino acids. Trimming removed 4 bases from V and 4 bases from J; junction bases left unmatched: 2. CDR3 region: CSVVLAGYNEQFF. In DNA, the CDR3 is TGCAGCGTTGTACTAGCGGGTTACAATGAGCAGTTCTTC.

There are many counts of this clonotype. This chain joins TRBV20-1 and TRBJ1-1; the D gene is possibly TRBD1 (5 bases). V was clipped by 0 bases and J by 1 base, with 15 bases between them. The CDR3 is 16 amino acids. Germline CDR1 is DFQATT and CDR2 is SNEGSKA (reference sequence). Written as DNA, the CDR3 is TGCAGTGCTAGAGATTATGAGGGGCCTAGGAACACTGAAGCTTTCTTT. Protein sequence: CSARDYEGPRNTEAFF.

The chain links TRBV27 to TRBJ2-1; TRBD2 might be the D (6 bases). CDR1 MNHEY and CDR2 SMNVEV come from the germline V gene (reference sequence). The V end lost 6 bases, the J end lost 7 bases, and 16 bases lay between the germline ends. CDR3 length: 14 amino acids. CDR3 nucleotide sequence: TGTGCCAGCAGCATCGCGGGATTGGGAAATGAGCAGTTCTTC. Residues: CASSIAGLGNEQFF.

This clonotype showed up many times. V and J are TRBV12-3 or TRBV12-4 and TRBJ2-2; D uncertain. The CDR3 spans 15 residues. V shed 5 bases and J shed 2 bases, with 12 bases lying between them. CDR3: CASSPPPINTGELFF. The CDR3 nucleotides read TGTGCCAGCAGTCCCCCGCCCATTAACACCGGGGAGCTGTTTTTT.

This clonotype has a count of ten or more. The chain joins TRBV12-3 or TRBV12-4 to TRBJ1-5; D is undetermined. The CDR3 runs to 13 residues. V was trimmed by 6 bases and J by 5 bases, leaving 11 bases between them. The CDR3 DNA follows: TGTGCCAGCAGCGTGGGGAGGGATCAGCCCCAGCATTTT. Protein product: CASSVGRDQPQHF.

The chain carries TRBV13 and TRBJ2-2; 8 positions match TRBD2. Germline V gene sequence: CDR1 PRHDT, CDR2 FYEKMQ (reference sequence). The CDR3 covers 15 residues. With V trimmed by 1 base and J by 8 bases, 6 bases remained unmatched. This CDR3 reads CASSLAGRAPGELFF. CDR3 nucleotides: TGTGCCAGCAGCTTAGCCGGGAGGGCCCCTGGGGAGCTGTTTTTT. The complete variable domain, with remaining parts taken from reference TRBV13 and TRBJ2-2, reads AAGVIQSPRHLIKEKRETATLKCYPIPRHDTVYWYQQGPGQDPQFLISFYEKMQSDKGSIPDRFSAQQFSDYHSELNMSSLELGDSALYFCASSLAGRAPGELFFGEGSRLTVL.

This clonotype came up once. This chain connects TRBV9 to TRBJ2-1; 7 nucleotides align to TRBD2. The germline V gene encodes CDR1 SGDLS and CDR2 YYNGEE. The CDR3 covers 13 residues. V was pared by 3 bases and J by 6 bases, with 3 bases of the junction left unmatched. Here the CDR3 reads CASSGTRSNEQFF. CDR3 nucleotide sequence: TGTGCCAGCAGCGGGACTAGAAGCAATGAGCAGTTCTTC.

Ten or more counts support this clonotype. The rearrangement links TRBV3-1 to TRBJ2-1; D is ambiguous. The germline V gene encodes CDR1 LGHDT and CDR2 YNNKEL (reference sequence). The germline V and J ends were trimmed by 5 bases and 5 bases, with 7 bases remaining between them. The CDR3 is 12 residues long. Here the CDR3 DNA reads TGTGCCAGCAGCTGGATGGACAATGAGCAGTTCTTC. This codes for CASSWMDNEQFF.

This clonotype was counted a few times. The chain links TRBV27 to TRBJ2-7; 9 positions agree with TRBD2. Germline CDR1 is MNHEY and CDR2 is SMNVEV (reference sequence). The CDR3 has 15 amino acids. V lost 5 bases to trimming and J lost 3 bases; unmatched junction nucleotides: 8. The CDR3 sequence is CASSQPGLAYYEQYF. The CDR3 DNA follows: TGTGCCAGCAGTCAACCGGGACTAGCCTACTACGAGCAGTACTTC.

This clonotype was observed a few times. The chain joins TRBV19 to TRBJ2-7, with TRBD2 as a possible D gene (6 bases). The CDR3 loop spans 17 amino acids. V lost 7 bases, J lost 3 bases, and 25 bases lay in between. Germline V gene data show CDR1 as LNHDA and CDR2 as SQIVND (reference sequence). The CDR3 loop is CASIPDSGAPRDYEQYF. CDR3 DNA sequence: TGTGCCAGTATCCCGGATAGCGGAGCCCCTAGAGACTACGAGCAGTACTTC.

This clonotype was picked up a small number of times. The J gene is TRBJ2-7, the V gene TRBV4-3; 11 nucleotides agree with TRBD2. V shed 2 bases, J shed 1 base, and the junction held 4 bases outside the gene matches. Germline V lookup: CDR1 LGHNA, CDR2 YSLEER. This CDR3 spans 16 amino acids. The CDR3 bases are TGCGCCAGCAGCCAAAAACTAGCGGGAGAATCCTACGAGCAGTACTTC. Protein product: CASSQKLAGESYEQYF.

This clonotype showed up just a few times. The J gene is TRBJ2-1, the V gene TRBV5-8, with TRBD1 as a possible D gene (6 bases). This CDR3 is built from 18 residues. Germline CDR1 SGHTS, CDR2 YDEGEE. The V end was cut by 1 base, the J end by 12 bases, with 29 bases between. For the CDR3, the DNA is TGTGCCAGCAGCTTGCGGGGTGAGGGCAGGGGTTGGTCGTTCGGGCAGTTCTTC. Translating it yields CASSLRGEGRGWSFGQFF.

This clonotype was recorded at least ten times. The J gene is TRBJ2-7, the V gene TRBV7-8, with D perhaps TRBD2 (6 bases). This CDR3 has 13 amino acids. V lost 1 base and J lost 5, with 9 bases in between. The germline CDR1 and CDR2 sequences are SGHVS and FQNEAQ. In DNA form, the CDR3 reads TGTGCCAGCAGCTTAGGACCGGGGGACGAGCAGTACTTC. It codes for CASSLGPGDEQYF.

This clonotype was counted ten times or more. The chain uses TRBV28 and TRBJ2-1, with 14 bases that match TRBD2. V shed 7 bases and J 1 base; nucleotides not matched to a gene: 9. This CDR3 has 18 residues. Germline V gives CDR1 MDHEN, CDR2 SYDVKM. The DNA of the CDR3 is TGTGCCAGCACCACGACTAGCGGGAGGGCCTGGTCCTACAATGAGCAGTTCTTC. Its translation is CASTTTSGRAWSYNEQFF.

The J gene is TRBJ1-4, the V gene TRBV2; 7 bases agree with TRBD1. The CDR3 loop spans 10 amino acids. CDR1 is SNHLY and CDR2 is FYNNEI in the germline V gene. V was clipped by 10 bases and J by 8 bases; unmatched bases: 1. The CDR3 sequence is CAKQGEKLFF. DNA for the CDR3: TGTGCCAAACAGGGGGAAAAACTGTTTTTT.

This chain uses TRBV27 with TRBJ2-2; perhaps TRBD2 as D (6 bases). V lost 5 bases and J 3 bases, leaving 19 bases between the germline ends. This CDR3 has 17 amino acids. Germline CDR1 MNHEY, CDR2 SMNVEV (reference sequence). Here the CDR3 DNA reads TGTGCCAGCAGTCTACGAGGGGCTAGCGAGGACACCGGGGAGCTGTTTTTT. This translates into CASSLRGASEDTGELFF.

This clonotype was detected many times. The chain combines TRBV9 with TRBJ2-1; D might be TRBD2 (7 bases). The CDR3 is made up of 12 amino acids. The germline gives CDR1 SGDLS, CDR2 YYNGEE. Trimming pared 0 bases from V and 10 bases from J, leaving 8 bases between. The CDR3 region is CASSVEGGEQFF. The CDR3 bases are TGTGCCAGCAGCGTAGAGGGGGGGGAGCAGTTCTTC.

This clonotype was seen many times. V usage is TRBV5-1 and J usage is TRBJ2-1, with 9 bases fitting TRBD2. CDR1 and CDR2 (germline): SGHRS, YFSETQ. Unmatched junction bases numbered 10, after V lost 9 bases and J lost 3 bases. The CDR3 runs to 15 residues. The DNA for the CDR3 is TGCGCCACACGCCCAATAGCGGGAGTCTACAATGAGCAGTTCTTC. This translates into CATRPIAGVYNEQFF. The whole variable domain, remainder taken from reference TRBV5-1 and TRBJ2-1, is KAGVTQTPRYLIKTRGQQVTLSCSPISGHRSVSWYQQTPGQGLQFLFEYFSETQRNKGNFPGRFSGRQFSNSRSEMNVSTLELGDSALYLCATRPIAGVYNEQFFGPGTRLTVL.

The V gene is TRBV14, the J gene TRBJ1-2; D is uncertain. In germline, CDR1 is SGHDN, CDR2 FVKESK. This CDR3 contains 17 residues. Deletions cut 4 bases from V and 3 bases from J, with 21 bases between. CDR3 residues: CASSRQWRRTLYYGYTF. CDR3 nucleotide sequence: TGTGCCAGCAGCCGTCAATGGCGCCGAACCTTGTACTATGGCTACACCTTC.

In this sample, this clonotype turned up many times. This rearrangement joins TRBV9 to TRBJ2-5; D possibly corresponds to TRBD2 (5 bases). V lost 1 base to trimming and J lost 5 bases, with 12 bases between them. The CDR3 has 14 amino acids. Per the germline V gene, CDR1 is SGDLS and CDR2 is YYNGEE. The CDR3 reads CASSVTSFGETQYF. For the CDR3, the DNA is TGTGCCAGCAGCGTAACTAGTTTCGGGGAGACCCAGTACTTC. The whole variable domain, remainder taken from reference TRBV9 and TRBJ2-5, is DSGVTQTPKHLITATGQRVTLRCSPRSGDLSVYWYQQSLDQGLQFLIQYYNGEERAKGNILERFSAQQFPDLHSELNLSSLELGDSALYFCASSVTSFGETQYFGPGTRLLVL.

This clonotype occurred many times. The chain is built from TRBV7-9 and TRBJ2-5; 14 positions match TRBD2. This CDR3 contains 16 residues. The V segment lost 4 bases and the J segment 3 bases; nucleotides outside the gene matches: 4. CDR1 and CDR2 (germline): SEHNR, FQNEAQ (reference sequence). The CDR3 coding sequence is TGTGCCAGCAGCTCTAGACTAGCGGGAGGGGAAGAGACCCAGTACTTC. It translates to CASSSRLAGGEETQYF.

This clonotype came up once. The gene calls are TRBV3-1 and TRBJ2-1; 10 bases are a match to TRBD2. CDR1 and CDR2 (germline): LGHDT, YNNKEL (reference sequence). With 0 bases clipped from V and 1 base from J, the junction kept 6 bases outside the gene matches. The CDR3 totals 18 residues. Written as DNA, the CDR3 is TGTGCCAGCAGCCAAGAGGGGGCTAGCGGGAGTTCCTACAATGAGCAGTTCTTC. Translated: CASSQEGASGSSYNEQFF.

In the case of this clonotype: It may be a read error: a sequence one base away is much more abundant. The CDR3 DNA reads TGTGCCATCAGTGGGCCTGCCGGGATCGGGTCCGAGCAGTACTTC. Its protein is CAISGPAGIGSEQYF. The chain carries TRBV10-3 and TRBJ2-7, with D maybe TRBD2 (5 bases). CDR3 length: 15 residues. The germline CDR1 and CDR2 sequences are ENHRY and SYGVKD. The ends were cut back, 4 bases at V and 6 bases at J, with 19 bases in the middle.

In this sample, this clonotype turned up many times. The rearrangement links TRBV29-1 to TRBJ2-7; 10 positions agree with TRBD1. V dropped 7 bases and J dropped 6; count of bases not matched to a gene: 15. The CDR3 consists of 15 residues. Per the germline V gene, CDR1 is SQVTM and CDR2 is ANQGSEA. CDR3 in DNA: TGCAGCGCCTCGACCCGTGGGGGACAGGGGAGCGAGCAGTACTTC. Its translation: CSASTRGGQGSEQYF.

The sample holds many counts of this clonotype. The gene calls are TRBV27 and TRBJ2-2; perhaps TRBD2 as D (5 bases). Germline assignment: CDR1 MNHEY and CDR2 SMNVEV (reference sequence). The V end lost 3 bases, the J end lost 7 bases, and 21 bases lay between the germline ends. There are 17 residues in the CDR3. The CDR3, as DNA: TGTGCCAGCAGTTTCTACGCTAGCAAAAGTCACCTCGGGGAGCTGTTTTTT. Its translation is CASSFYASKSHLGELFF.

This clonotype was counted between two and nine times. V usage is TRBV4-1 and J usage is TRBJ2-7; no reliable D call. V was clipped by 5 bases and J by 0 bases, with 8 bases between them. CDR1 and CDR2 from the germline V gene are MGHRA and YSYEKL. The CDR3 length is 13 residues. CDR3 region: CASSSAPSYEQYF. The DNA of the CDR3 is TGCGCCAGCAGCTCAGCCCCCTCCTACGAGCAGTACTTC.

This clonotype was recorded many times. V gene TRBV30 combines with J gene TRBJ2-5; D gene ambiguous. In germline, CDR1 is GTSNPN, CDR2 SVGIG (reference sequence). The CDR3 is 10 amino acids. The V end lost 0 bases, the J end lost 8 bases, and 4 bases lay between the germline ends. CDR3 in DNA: TGTGCCTGGAGTGTGCGAACCCAGTACTTC. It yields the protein CAWSVRTQYF.

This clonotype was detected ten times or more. The CDR3 DNA reads TGTGCCAGCTCGCCGACTAGTGGAGGTCAAGAGACCCAGTACTTC. Translating it yields CASSPTSGGQETQYF. The J gene is TRBJ2-5, the V gene TRBV18, with a possible D match to TRBD2 (6 bases). Trimming took 6 bases from V and 2 from J, leaving 16 bases between them. CDR1 KGHSH and CDR2 LQKENI come from the germline V gene. CDR3 length: 15 residues.

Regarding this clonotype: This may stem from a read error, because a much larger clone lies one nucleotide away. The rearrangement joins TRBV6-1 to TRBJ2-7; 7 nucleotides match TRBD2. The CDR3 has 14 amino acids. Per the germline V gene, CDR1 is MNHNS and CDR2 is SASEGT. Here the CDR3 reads CASSGEGRLYEQCF. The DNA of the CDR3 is TGTGCCAGCAGTGGGGAGGGTAGGCTCTACGAGCAGTGCTTC.